What follows is one T cell receptor beta chain and its context. This specimen belongs to a study of blood T cell repertoires in COVID-19. Study summary: Italy, Spain and the United States were the sources of the convalescent and acute COVID-19 samples. T cells, B-cell-depleted T cells, or PBMCs supplied cDNA or gDNA.

The authors' processing: Estimation of nucleated cell counts was performed using reference gene primer amplification. The assay was immunoSEQ multiplex PCR, and TCRdb's table has in-frame clones only and misses some. The V and J calls and clone size come from that table; D and trimming were worked out from the DNA. The sample lists about 230,000 clones; approximately 83% were seen once. Trimming left V 4 bases short and J 0 bases short, with 14 bases between. The CDR3 is made up of 15 amino acids. Germline CDR1 is SGHRS and CDR2 is YFSETQ. The TCR comes from a man in his forties with acute or convalescent COVID-19. The chain joins TRBV5-1 to TRBJ2-7; D may be TRBD1 (5 bases). The sequenced material came from peripheral blood. CDR3 nucleotides: TGCGCCAGCAGCCTCGACAGCGCGAGCTCCTACGAGCAGTACTTC. It translates to CASSLDSASSYEQYF.